This TCR beta chain is from a study of shared clonotypes between healthy human individuals. Study outcomes and limitations: Researchers sampled only blood; tissue repertoires likely differ.

V lost 1 base to trimming and J lost 4 bases, with 18 bases between them. Germline lookup yields CDR1 KGHSH and CDR2 LQKENI. The CDR3 covers 17 residues. Donors comprised healthy HIV-negative adults lacking recent acute infections or vaccinations. Donors, without exception, were Caucasian adults residing in Nashville, Tennessee. Some clones are missing from TCRdb's copy, which holds only in-frame ones; the method was immunoSEQ multiplex PCR. The sample holds 2 million to 2.5 million clones, less than 95% seen once. Concerning this clone itself: The target antigen is unknown.

The receptor comes from a man younger than 35 in good health. Some clones in this sample may be carry-over from other donors' samples. The sequencing sample was made of naive CD4+ T cells from PBMCs. Stated subset: CD45RA+ positively selected. The chain links TRBV18 to TRBJ2-3, with D tentatively TRBD1 or TRBD2 (5 bases each). The CDR3 region is CASSPQLGVNGPDTQYF. The DNA for the CDR3 is TGTGCCAGCTCACCACAATTGGGGGTTAATGGGCCAGATACGCAGTATTTT.